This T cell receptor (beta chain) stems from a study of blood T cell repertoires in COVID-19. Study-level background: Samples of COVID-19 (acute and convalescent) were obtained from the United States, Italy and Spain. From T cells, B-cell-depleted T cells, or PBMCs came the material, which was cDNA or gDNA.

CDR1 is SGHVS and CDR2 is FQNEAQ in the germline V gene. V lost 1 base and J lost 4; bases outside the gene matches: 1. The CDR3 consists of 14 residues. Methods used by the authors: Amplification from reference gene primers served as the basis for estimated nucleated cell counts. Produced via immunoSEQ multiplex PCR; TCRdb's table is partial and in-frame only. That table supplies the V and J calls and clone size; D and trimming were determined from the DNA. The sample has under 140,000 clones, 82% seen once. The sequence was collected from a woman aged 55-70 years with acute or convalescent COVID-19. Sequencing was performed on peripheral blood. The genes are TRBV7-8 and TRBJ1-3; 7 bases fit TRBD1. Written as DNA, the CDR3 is TGTGCCAGCAGCTTAGGGGACAGCGGAAACACCATATATTTT. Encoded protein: CASSLGDSGNTIYF.